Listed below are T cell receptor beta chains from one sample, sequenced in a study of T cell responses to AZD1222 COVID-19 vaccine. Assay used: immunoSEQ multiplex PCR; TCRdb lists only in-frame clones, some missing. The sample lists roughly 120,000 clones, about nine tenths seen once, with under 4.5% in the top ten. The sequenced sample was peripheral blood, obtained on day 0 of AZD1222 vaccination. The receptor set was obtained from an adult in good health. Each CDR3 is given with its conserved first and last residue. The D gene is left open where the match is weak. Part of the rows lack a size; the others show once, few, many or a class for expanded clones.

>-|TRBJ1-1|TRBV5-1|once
TGTGCCAGCAGCCCTGGAGGAGGCGGCACTGAAGCTTTCTTT
CASSPGGGGTEAFF
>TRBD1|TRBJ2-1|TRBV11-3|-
TGTGCCAGCAGCTTACGGGACAGGGCGTACAATGAGCAGTTCTTC
CASSLRDRAYNEQFF
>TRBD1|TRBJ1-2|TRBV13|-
TGTGCCAGCAGCTTATCCCGCAGGGGGCAAGGTGGCTACACCTTC
CASSLSRRGQGGYTF
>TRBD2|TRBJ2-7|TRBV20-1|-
TGCAGTGCTAGTCCTAGCGGGAGGAACGAGCAGTACTTC
CSASPSGRNEQYF
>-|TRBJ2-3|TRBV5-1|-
TGCGCCAGTAAGACAGGAGGGCTAACAGATACGCAGTATTTT
CASKTGGLTDTQYF
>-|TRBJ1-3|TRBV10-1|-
TGCGCCAGCAGTCGGTGGGGCGGCTCTGGAAACACCATATATTTT
CASSRWGGSGNTIYF
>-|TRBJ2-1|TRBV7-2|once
TGTGCCAGCAGCGTGGTTTTCTCCTACAATGAGCAGTTCTTC
CASSVVFSYNEQFF
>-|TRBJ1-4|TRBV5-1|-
TGCGCCAGCAGCTTGAGGGCAGGGGATAATGAAAAACTGTTTTTT
CASSLRAGDNEKLFF
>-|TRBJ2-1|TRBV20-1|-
TGCAGTGCTAGTTGGGGCGCCTACAATGAGCAGTTCTTC
CSASWGAYNEQFF
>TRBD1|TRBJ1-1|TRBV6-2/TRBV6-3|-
TGTGCCAGCAGTTCCTACAGGGGGTCCACCCGATACAACACTGAAGCTTTCTTT
CASSSYRGSTRYNTEAFF
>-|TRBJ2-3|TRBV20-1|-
TGCAGTGCTAGTTGGGGCGGGGATACGCAGTATTTT
CSASWGGDTQYF
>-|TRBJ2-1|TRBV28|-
TGTGCCAGCAGCCCTTCCTCGAGGGAAAACAATGAGCAGTTCTTC
CASSPSSRENNEQFF